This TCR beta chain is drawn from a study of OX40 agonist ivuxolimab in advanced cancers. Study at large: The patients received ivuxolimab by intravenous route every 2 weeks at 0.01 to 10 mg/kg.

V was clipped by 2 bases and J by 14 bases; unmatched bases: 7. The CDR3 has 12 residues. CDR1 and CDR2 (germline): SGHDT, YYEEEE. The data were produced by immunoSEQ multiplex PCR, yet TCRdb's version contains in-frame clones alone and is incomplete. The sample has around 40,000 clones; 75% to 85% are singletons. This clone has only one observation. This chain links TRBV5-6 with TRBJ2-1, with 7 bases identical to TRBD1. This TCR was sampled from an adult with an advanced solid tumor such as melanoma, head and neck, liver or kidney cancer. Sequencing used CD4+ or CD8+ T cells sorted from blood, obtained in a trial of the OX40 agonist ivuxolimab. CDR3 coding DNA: TGTGCCAGCAGCTTTTATGGACAGGTGGAGTTCTTC. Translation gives CASSFYGQVEFF.